This T cell receptor beta chain is from a study of T cell clones after liver transplantation. About the study: A pre-transplant mixed lymphocyte reaction with TCRbeta sequencing defined graft-donor-reactive clones followed in post-transplant blood. Draws occurred before transplant, before withdrawal, and after complete or failed withdrawal. Tolerance: complete withdrawal held at least one year, liver enzymes staying within twice normal. Whole-study results and caveats: In most of the 8 subjects, circulating graft-donor-reactive CD4 TCRbeta sequences fell significantly after transplant.

Sequencing used immunoSEQ multiplex PCR; TCRdb keeps in-frame clones, though not all of them. The repertoire includes approximately 65,000 clones, roughly 92% of them detected once, and 0.9% to 1% sits in the top ten. This clone was seen just once. What it recognizes is unknown. The CDR3 is made up of 17 amino acids. The germline V gene has CDR1 MGHDK and CDR2 SYGVNS. V gave up 10 bases and J gave up 0 bases; unmatched junction bases: 9. The sequencing used CD4+ T cells from blood, collected 25 months after liver transplant. J is TRBJ2-1 and V is TRBV25-1; 13 bases line up with TRBD2. The source is a human patient who received a liver transplant. The T cells may come from the graft donor. CDR3 nucleotides: TGTGCCACCGCTCCGGGACTAGCGGGGAGCTCCTACAATGAGCAGTTCTTC. Protein: CATAPGLAGSSYNEQFF.